The rows below give T cell receptor beta chains drawn from one sample of a study of T cells in Graves' hyperthyroidism and ophthalmopathy. From the multiplex PCR reads, TCRdb called clonotypes with MiXCR, one entry per CDR3 protein. The table has under 600,000 distinct CDR3 sequences, 15% to 20% seen once. The sequenced sample was blood. The receptors originated from a woman in her thirties or forties with Graves' ophthalmopathy. CDR3s include the opening cysteine and the closing phenylalanine or tryptophan. The D gene is left open where the match is weak. Size tells how often a clone was seen (once, few, many) or the class of an expanded clone, and some rows leave it out.

CDR3 DNA: TGTGCCAGCAGTTTGCGGGGCGCGGGTAATTCACCCCTCCACTTT
CDR3 protein: CASSLRGAGNSPLHF
V gene: TRBV12-3/TRBV12-4
clone size: many
D gene: .
J gene: TRBJ1-6

CDR3 DNA: TGTGCCGGCAGTGCACCCGGGATTAGCGCTGAAGCTTTCTTT
CDR3 protein: CAGSAPGISAEAFF
V gene: TRBV6-1
clone size: .
D gene: .
J gene: TRBJ1-1

CDR3 DNA: TGCAGTGCTAGAAAACTAGCGGGGGGGCAGGGTGAGCAGTTCTTC
CDR3 protein: CSARKLAGGQGEQFF
V gene: TRBV20-1
clone size: few
D gene: TRBD2
J gene: TRBJ2-1

CDR3 DNA: TGTGCCAGCAGCTTAACTGCCCTCAGCGGGGGCCAAGAGACCCAGTACTTC
CDR3 protein: CASSLTALSGGQETQYF
V gene: TRBV11-2
clone size: many
D gene: TRBD2
J gene: TRBJ2-5

CDR3 DNA: TGTGCCAGCAGGAGCGGGAATGAGCATTTCTTC
CDR3 protein: CASRSGNEHFF
V gene: TRBV6-1
clone size: .
D gene: TRBD2
J gene: TRBJ2-1

CDR3 DNA: TGTGCCAGCAGCTTAGGGCAGGGAGTCCATGAGCAGTTCTTC
CDR3 protein: CASSLGQGVHEQFF
V gene: TRBV11-2
clone size: .
D gene: .
J gene: TRBJ2-1

CDR3 DNA: TGTGCCAGCTCGCTGGACTCGACCTACAATGAGCAGTTCTTC
CDR3 protein: CASSLDSTYNEQFF
V gene: TRBV18
clone size: .
D gene: .
J gene: TRBJ2-1

CDR3 DNA: TGTGCCAGCAGTGAATTATCAGGGCGTGACACTGAAGCTTTCTTT
CDR3 protein: CASSELSGRDTEAFF
V gene: TRBV2
clone size: .
D gene: .
J gene: TRBJ1-1

CDR3 DNA: TGTGCCAGTAGTATAGGGGGGGGAACCCCTTACAATGAGCAGTTCTTC
CDR3 protein: CASSIGGGTPYNEQFF
V gene: TRBV19
clone size: .
D gene: TRBD2
J gene: TRBJ2-1

CDR3 DNA: TGTGCCAGCAGTCAGCAGGACAGGGACACTGAAGCTTTCTTT
CDR3 protein: CASSQQDRDTEAFF
V gene: TRBV12-3/TRBV12-4
clone size: many
D gene: TRBD1
J gene: TRBJ1-1

CDR3 DNA: TGTGCCACCTCGGGACAGGGGACAGATACGCAGTATTTT
CDR3 protein: CATSGQGTDTQYF
V gene: TRBV15
clone size: many
D gene: TRBD1
J gene: TRBJ2-3

CDR3 DNA: TGTGCTAGTGGACAGACAGGGGTCACCGGGGAGCTGTTTTTT
CDR3 protein: CASGQTGVTGELFF
V gene: TRBV12-5
clone size: .
D gene: TRBD1
J gene: TRBJ2-2

CDR3 DNA: TGTGCCAGCAGCTTAGGGCCAGTTTCAGGTACGCAGTATTTT
CDR3 protein: CASSLGPVSGTQYF
V gene: TRBV11-3
clone size: .
D gene: .
J gene: TRBJ2-3

CDR3 DNA: TGTGCCATCAGTGAGCCGGGGACTAGCGGGGGCTCTGGGGCCAACGTCCTGACTTTC
CDR3 protein: CAISEPGTSGGSGANVLTF
V gene: TRBV10-3
clone size: few
D gene: TRBD2
J gene: TRBJ2-6

CDR3 DNA: TGCGCCAGCAGCGCTTCGGGGCTAAATTTCTACGAGCAGTACTTC
CDR3 protein: CASSASGLNFYEQYF
V gene: TRBV5-1
clone size: few
D gene: .
J gene: TRBJ2-7

CDR3 DNA: TGCGCCAGCAGCCCGAGCGGGGACAACTACAATGAGCAGTTCTTC
CDR3 protein: CASSPSGDNYNEQFF
V gene: TRBV5-1
clone size: few
D gene: .
J gene: TRBJ2-1

CDR3 DNA: TGTGCCAGCTCTCGAAGGGGCGGAAATTCACCCCTCCACTTT
CDR3 protein: CASSRRGGNSPLHF
V gene: TRBV12-3/TRBV12-4
clone size: few
D gene: .
J gene: TRBJ1-6

CDR3 DNA: TGTGCCAGCAGCCCGGACGGCCTGGGGAATCAGCCCCAGCATTTT
CDR3 protein: CASSPDGLGNQPQHF
V gene: TRBV28
clone size: many
D gene: .
J gene: TRBJ1-5

CDR3 DNA: TGTGCCAGCTCAGATGGGACCTTCACGCGGGAGCAGTTCTTC
CDR3 protein: CASSDGTFTREQFF
V gene: TRBV2
clone size: many
D gene: .
J gene: TRBJ2-1

CDR3 DNA: TGTGCCAGCAACCCGGGACTAGCTAATGGCGAGCAGTACTTC
CDR3 protein: CASNPGLANGEQYF
V gene: TRBV2
clone size: many
D gene: TRBD2
J gene: TRBJ2-7

CDR3 DNA: TGTGCCAGCTCACCAAACAGGGACTCCTACGAGCAGTACTTC
CDR3 protein: CASSPNRDSYEQYF
V gene: TRBV18
clone size: many
D gene: .
J gene: TRBJ2-7

CDR3 DNA: TGTGCCAGCAGCTTGGGACTGCCGAGGAACGAGCAGTACTTC
CDR3 protein: CASSLGLPRNEQYF
V gene: TRBV7-2
clone size: many
D gene: .
J gene: TRBJ2-7

CDR3 DNA: TGTGCCAGCAGTTATGGTGGGACGGGGGGCACTGAAGCTTTCTTT
CDR3 protein: CASSYGGTGGTEAFF
V gene: TRBV6-2/TRBV6-3
clone size: few
D gene: .
J gene: TRBJ1-1

CDR3 DNA: TGTGCCAGCTCACCGAGCATGGATGAGCAGTTCTTC
CDR3 protein: CASSPSMDEQFF
V gene: TRBV18
clone size: many
D gene: .
J gene: TRBJ2-1

CDR3 DNA: TGTGCCAGCAGTTCCCTAACCGGGACGGACTCCTACGAGCAGTACTTC
CDR3 protein: CASSSLTGTDSYEQYF
V gene: TRBV27
clone size: many
D gene: .
J gene: TRBJ2-7

CDR3 DNA: TGTGCCTGGAGTTTCGACACAGATACGCAGTATTTT
CDR3 protein: CAWSFDTDTQYF
V gene: TRBV30
clone size: many
D gene: .
J gene: TRBJ2-3

CDR3 DNA: TGTGCCAGCAGTCCGGGAGGGGCGGACATTCAGTACTTC
CDR3 protein: CASSPGGADIQYF
V gene: TRBV28
clone size: many
D gene: TRBD2
J gene: TRBJ2-4

CDR3 DNA: TGTGCCAGCAGCCCGAATCGGGAGTACGAGCAGTACTTC
CDR3 protein: CASSPNREYEQYF
V gene: TRBV5-5
clone size: few
D gene: .
J gene: TRBJ2-7

CDR3 DNA: TGCAGTGCTAGAGATTTTCAGGGGCGAACTGAAGCTTTCTTT
CDR3 protein: CSARDFQGRTEAFF
V gene: TRBV20-1
clone size: many
D gene: .
J gene: TRBJ1-1

CDR3 DNA: TGTGCCAGCAGCCAGGGGGGCGGGAGTGAAAATACGCAGTATTTT
CDR3 protein: CASSQGGGSENTQYF
V gene: TRBV4-2
clone size: few
D gene: .
J gene: TRBJ2-3

CDR3 DNA: TGCAGTGCTTCCGGACTAGCGGGACCTTACAATGAGCAGTTCTTC
CDR3 protein: CSASGLAGPYNEQFF
V gene: TRBV20-1
clone size: many
D gene: TRBD2
J gene: TRBJ2-1

CDR3 DNA: TGTGCCAGCGACAAAGGGGGGGTTGACAATCAGCCCCAGCATTTT
CDR3 protein: CASDKGGVDNQPQHF
V gene: TRBV28
clone size: few
D gene: .
J gene: TRBJ1-5

CDR3 DNA: TGCAGTGCTAAGCGGACGCCCGCCGTCGATGAGCAGTTCTTC
CDR3 protein: CSAKRTPAVDEQFF
V gene: TRBV20-1
clone size: .
D gene: .
J gene: TRBJ2-1

CDR3 DNA: TGTGCCAGCACGGGGGGGACAGAACTTTACAATGAGCAGTTCTTC
CDR3 protein: CASTGGTELYNEQFF
V gene: TRBV28
clone size: many
D gene: .
J gene: TRBJ2-1

CDR3 DNA: TGCAGTGCTCCCACGGGACGGGGTGAAAAACTGTTTTTT
CDR3 protein: CSAPTGRGEKLFF
V gene: TRBV20-1
clone size: .
D gene: .
J gene: TRBJ1-4

CDR3 DNA: TGTGCCAGCAGCCCCGCTCCCAGAGTCGAGCAGTACTTC
CDR3 protein: CASSPAPRVEQYF
V gene: TRBV11-2
clone size: many
D gene: .
J gene: TRBJ2-7

CDR3 DNA: TGTGCCTGGAGCCCCGGGGACTACACTGAAGCTTTCTTT
CDR3 protein: CAWSPGDYTEAFF
V gene: TRBV30
clone size: few
D gene: .
J gene: TRBJ1-1

CDR3 DNA: TGTGCCACCGCGACTCGCTCCTACAATGAGCAGTTCTTC
CDR3 protein: CATATRSYNEQFF
V gene: TRBV15
clone size: few
D gene: .
J gene: TRBJ2-1

CDR3 DNA: TGCAGTGCTAGCCCCGGAAACACCATATATTTT
CDR3 protein: CSASPGNTIYF
V gene: TRBV20-1
clone size: .
D gene: .
J gene: TRBJ1-3

CDR3 DNA: TGTGCCAGCAGTTGGGGCGGTGAGGCTGCTGAAGCTTTCTTT
CDR3 protein: CASSWGGEAAEAFF
V gene: TRBV28
clone size: many
D gene: .
J gene: TRBJ1-1

CDR3 DNA: TGTGCCAGCAGTCCCAATACCAGGGTTGCCGAGCAGTACTTC
CDR3 protein: CASSPNTRVAEQYF
V gene: TRBV6-1
clone size: .
D gene: .
J gene: TRBJ2-7

CDR3 DNA: TGCAGTGCTCGACGACAGGATGGCAATCAGCCCCAGCATTTT
CDR3 protein: CSARRQDGNQPQHF
V gene: TRBV20-1
clone size: few
D gene: .
J gene: TRBJ1-5

CDR3 DNA: TGTGCCAGCAGCCCCAGGGTAGGGAGCAATCAGCCCCAGCATTTT
CDR3 protein: CASSPRVGSNQPQHF
V gene: TRBV3-1
clone size: many
D gene: .
J gene: TRBJ1-5

CDR3 DNA: TGCGCCAGCGGACAGGGCACTCTCGGGTACGAGCAGTACTTC
CDR3 protein: CASGQGTLGYEQYF
V gene: TRBV5-1
clone size: many
D gene: TRBD1
J gene: TRBJ2-7

CDR3 DNA: TGTGCCTGGAGTGGAGGGACAGGAGATAGCAATCAGCCCCAGCATTTT
CDR3 protein: CAWSGGTGDSNQPQHF
V gene: TRBV30
clone size: many
D gene: TRBD1
J gene: TRBJ1-5

CDR3 DNA: TGTGCCAGCAGCTTAGATAGTGGGGCTTCCACCGGGGAGCTGTTTTTT
CDR3 protein: CASSLDSGASTGELFF
V gene: TRBV11-3
clone size: many
D gene: .
J gene: TRBJ2-2

CDR3 DNA: TGCAGTGCTAGTGTAGGGGACACTGAAGCTTTCTTT
CDR3 protein: CSASVGDTEAFF
V gene: TRBV20-1
clone size: many
D gene: .
J gene: TRBJ1-1

CDR3 DNA: TGTGCCAGCAGCCGCGGGGGAACGAGCTCCTACAATGAGCAGTTCTTC
CDR3 protein: CASSRGGTSSYNEQFF
V gene: TRBV5-4
clone size: .
D gene: TRBD2
J gene: TRBJ2-1

CDR3 DNA: TGCGCCAGCAGCCAAGAATGGGCAGGGACTATCTACGAGCAGTACTTC
CDR3 protein: CASSQEWAGTIYEQYF
V gene: TRBV4-1
clone size: few
D gene: TRBD2
J gene: TRBJ2-7

CDR3 DNA: TGTGCCAGCAGCCTGTGGGACAAAACCTACGAGCAGTACTTC
CDR3 protein: CASSLWDKTYEQYF
V gene: TRBV11-2
clone size: many
D gene: .
J gene: TRBJ2-7

CDR3 DNA: TGTGCCAGTAGCAAGGGGTTACGGCAGCCCCAGCATTTT
CDR3 protein: CASSKGLRQPQHF
V gene: TRBV19
clone size: few
D gene: .
J gene: TRBJ1-5

CDR3 DNA: TGTGCCAGCAGTTTCCGACTGAATCCTCCGAACACCGGGGAGCTGTTTTTT
CDR3 protein: CASSFRLNPPNTGELFF
V gene: TRBV27
clone size: many
D gene: .
J gene: TRBJ2-2

CDR3 DNA: TGTGCCAGCAGCCAAGAATCTGGGCTAGGGAACACTGAAGCTTTCTTT
CDR3 protein: CASSQESGLGNTEAFF
V gene: TRBV3-1
clone size: many
D gene: .
J gene: TRBJ1-1

CDR3 DNA: TGTGCCAGCAGTCGCTCGGGACTCAGGGAGACCCAGTACTTC
CDR3 protein: CASSRSGLRETQYF
V gene: TRBV27
clone size: few
D gene: .
J gene: TRBJ2-5

CDR3 DNA: TGCGCCAGCACACCTTCAATAGGGGGCTTACAAGAGACCCAGTACTTC
CDR3 protein: CASTPSIGGLQETQYF
V gene: TRBV4-1
clone size: few
D gene: TRBD1
J gene: TRBJ2-5